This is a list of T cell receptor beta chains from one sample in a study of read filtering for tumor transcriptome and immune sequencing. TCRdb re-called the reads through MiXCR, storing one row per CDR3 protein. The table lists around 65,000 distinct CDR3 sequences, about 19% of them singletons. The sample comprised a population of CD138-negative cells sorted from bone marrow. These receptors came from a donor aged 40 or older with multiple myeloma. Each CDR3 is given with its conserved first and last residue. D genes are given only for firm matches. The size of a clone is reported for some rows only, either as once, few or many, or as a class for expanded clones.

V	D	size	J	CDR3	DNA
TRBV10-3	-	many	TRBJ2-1	CAISVKQGSDEQFF	TGTGCCATCAGTGTAAAGCAGGGTAGCGATGAGCAGTTCTTC
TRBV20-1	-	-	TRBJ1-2	CSARDRTRGYTF	TGCAGTGCTAGAGACCGGACGAGGGGCTACACCTTC
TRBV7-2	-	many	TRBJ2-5	CASSEGHQETQYF	TGTGCCAGCAGTGAGGGCCACCAAGAGACCCAGTACTTC
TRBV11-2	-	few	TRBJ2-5	CASSRGPEETQYF	TGTGCCAGCAGCCGGGGCCCCGAGGAGACCCAGTACTTC
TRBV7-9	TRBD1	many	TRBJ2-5	CASSLSRGRNRQETQYF	TGTGCCAGCAGCTTATCCAGGGGGCGGAATAGACAAGAGACCCAGTACTTC
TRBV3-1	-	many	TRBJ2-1	CASSYSYNEQFF	TGTGCCAGCAGCTACTCCTACAATGAGCAGTTCTTC
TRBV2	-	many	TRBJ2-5	CASNQDQETQYF	TGTGCCAGCAACCAGGACCAAGAGACCCAGTACTTC
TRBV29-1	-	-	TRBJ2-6	CSVGGGTGANVLTF	TGCAGCGTTGGTGGGGGGACTGGGGCCAACGTCCTGACTTTC
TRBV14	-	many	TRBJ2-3	CASSLDPTDTQYF	TGTGCCAGCAGCCTGGATCCTACAGATACGCAGTATTTT
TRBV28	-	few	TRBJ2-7	CASSRAVSSGSYEQYF	TGTGCCAGCAGCCGAGCGGTTAGTAGCGGATCCTACGAGCAGTACTTC
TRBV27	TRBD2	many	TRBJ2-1	CASSRGGTSGRNEQFF	TGTGCCAGCAGTCGTGGTGGGACTAGCGGGAGAAATGAGCAGTTCTTC
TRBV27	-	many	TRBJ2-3	CASSPPGEVADTQYF	TGTGCCAGCAGCCCTCCAGGAGAGGTGGCAGATACGCAGTATTTT
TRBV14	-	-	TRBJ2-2	CASSQQQGNTGELFF	TGTGCCAGCAGCCAACAACAGGGGAACACCGGGGAGCTGTTTTTT
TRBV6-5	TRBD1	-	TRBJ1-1	CAGSYYGQGRGNTEAFF	TGTGCCGGCAGTTACTACGGACAGGGACGAGGGAATACTGAAGCTTTCTTT
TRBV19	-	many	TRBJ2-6	CASSIEGTGANVLTF	TGTGCCAGTAGTATTGAAGGGACTGGGGCCAACGTCCTGACTTTC
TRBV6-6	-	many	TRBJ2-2	CASARQSLNTGELFF	TGTGCCAGCGCCAGACAGTCTCTAAACACCGGGGAGCTGTTTTTT